This passage covers 17 T cell receptor beta chains from one sample sequenced in a study of OX40 agonist ivuxolimab in advanced cancers. TCRdb's copy holds only in-frame clones and misses some; the assay was immunoSEQ multiplex PCR. This sample has about 67,000 clones, with roughly nine tenths found just once. This specimen consisted of CD4+ or CD8+ T cells sorted from blood, obtained in a trial of the OX40 agonist ivuxolimab. The receptors here all came from an adult with an advanced solid tumor such as melanoma, head and neck, liver or kidney cancer.

Details on this clone: At one of its ends the junction is not consistent with the germline gene, which may arise from a read error. The V gene is TRBV30, the J gene TRBJ2-2, with 8 bases lining up with TRBD2. CDR3 length: 16 amino acids. CDR1 is GTSNPN and CDR2 is SVGIG in the germline V gene (reference sequence). CDR3 nucleotide sequence: TGTGCCTGGCAGCCTCAAGGGACTAGTGAACACCGGGGAGCTGTTTTT. The encoded protein is CAWQPQGTSEHRGAVF.

This chain connects TRBV6-1 to TRBJ1-2; a weak D match, TRBD1 (5 bases). This CDR3 is 12 amino acids long. V was shortened by 5 bases and J by 8 bases, with 12 bases between the two germline ends. Per the germline V gene, CDR1 is MNHNS and CDR2 is SASEGT. The CDR3 DNA sequence: TGTGCCAGCAGTATCGGGGGTTGGGGCTACACCTTC. It encodes CASSIGGWGYTF.

This clone was observed once. CDR3 coding DNA: TGCGCCAGCAGCAAGGGACTCTTGAACACTGAAGCTTTCTTT. Its protein is CASSKGLLNTEAFF. The gene calls are TRBV5-1 and TRBJ1-1, with D possibly matching TRBD1 (5 bases). CDR1 is SGHRS, CDR2 YFSETQ, per germline. This CDR3 is built from 14 residues. V was clipped by 4 bases and J by 0 bases, with 10 bases between them.

In its sample, this clone was seen once. The chain recombines TRBV2 with TRBJ2-5; 13 nucleotides align to TRBD2. The CDR3 has 14 residues. With 8 bases clipped from V and 4 bases from J, the junction kept 4 bases outside the gene matches. CDR1 is SNHLY and CDR2 is FYNNEI in the germline V gene. The CDR3 protein is CASRRLAGGETQYF. The CDR3 coding sequence is TGTGCCAGCCGGAGACTAGCGGGAGGAGAGACCCAGTACTTC.

The chain recombines TRBV5-6 with TRBJ1-5, with D possibly being TRBD1 (5 bases). V gave up 1 base and J gave up 3 bases, with 17 bases separating them. CDR3 length equals 17 residues. From germline, CDR1 is SGHDT and CDR2 YYEEEE. The CDR3 DNA follows: TGTGCCAGCAGCTTGAGGGGCTCGGGGGTTACCAATCAGCCCCAGCATTTT. Its protein product is CASSLRGSGVTNQPQHF.

The gene calls are TRBV6-5 and TRBJ2-1, with 7 bases identical to TRBD1. The germline CDR1 and CDR2 sequences are MNHEY and SVGAGI. This CDR3 is built from 12 residues. V lost 4 bases to trimming and J lost 14 bases; unmatched junction nucleotides: 8. The CDR3, as DNA: TGTGCCAGCAGTTCTTCAGACAGGGCAAAGTTCTTC. It yields the protein CASSSSDRAKFF.

The chain carries TRBV19 and TRBJ1-4, with 10 bases matching TRBD1. This CDR3 spans 16 amino acids. Per germline, CDR1 LNHDA and CDR2 SQIVND (reference sequence). J lost 6 bases, V lost 5 bases, and 9 bases had no gene match. CDR3 protein: CASSPRTGGVYEKLFF. Here the CDR3 DNA reads TGTGCCAGTAGTCCAAGGACAGGGGGAGTCTATGAAAAACTGTTTTTT.

The rearrangement uses TRBV7-5 and TRBJ1-5. TRBV7-5 is a recognized pseudogene. CDR3 length: 15 residues. The CDR3 protein is CARSPKASLNQPQHF. The CDR3 DNA is TGTGCCAGAAGCCCAAAGGCCAGTCTAAATCAGCCCCAGCATTTT.

V usage is TRBV21-1 and J usage is TRBJ2-1; TRBD2, the table's D call, lacks a check against the DNA. TRBV21-1 counts as a pseudogene. This CDR3 is 13 amino acids long. The CDR3 loop reads CASTRLVYNEQFF. CDR3 coding DNA: TGTGCCAGCACCCGACTAGTTTACAATGAGCAGTTCTTC.

The V and J genes are TRBV11-2 and TRBJ1-3; D is unclear. The CDR3 is 16 amino acids. Germline lookup yields CDR1 SGHAT and CDR2 FQNNGV. V lost 5 bases and J lost 0, with 14 bases in between. This CDR3 is CASSPYLTISGNTIYF. In DNA, the CDR3 is TGTGCCAGCAGCCCCTATCTGACCATCTCTGGAAACACCATATATTTT.

This rearrangement joins TRBV27 to TRBJ2-5, with D perhaps matching TRBD1 or TRBD2 (5 bases each). This CDR3 has 14 residues. Germline V gene sequence: CDR1 MNHEY, CDR2 SMNVEV (reference sequence). Trimming took off 5 bases at V and 5 bases at J, with 15 bases between the two ends. CDR3: CASSPWVGDETQYF. In DNA, the CDR3 is TGTGCCAGCAGTCCGTGGGTAGGGGACGAGACCCAGTACTTC.

This chain links TRBV27 with TRBJ2-1; 12 bases are a match to TRBD2. CDR3 size: 16 residues. The J segment lost 7 bases and the V segment lost 4 bases, leaving 8 bases of the junction unmatched. CDR1 and CDR2 from the germline V gene are MNHEY and SMNVEV (reference sequence). The CDR3 sequence: CASSSLGLAGLNEQFF. The CDR3, as DNA: TGTGCCAGCAGTTCTCTCGGACTAGCGGGGTTGAATGAGCAGTTCTTC.

Comments on this clone: Other DNA sequences in this sample translate to the same CDR3. This chain uses TRBV14 with TRBJ1-1, with 7 nucleotides matching TRBD1. Germline V gene sequence: CDR1 SGHDN, CDR2 FVKESK. The CDR3 runs to 15 residues. The V segment lost 4 bases and the J segment 0 bases; nucleotides outside the gene matches: 5. The CDR3 spells CASSRRTGLNTEAFF. In nucleotides, the CDR3 is TGTGCCAGCAGCCGACGGACAGGATTGAACACTGAAGCTTTCTTT.

The chain links TRBV7-3 to TRBJ2-7; TRBD2 matches at 14 bases. V dropped 5 bases and J dropped 4; count of bases not matched to a gene: 4. There are 15 residues in the CDR3. Germline values: CDR1 SGHTA, CDR2 FQGTGA. The CDR3 here is CASSPGLAGAYEQYF. DNA of the CDR3: TGTGCCAGCAGCCCGGGACTAGCGGGAGCTTACGAGCAGTACTTC.

The rearrangement links TRBV11-2 to TRBJ1-1; 7 bases line up with TRBD1. J gave up 0 bases and V 6 bases, and 4 bases lay outside the gene matches. The CDR3 is 14 residues long. The germline CDR1 and CDR2 sequences are SGHAT and FQNNGV. The CDR3 protein is CASSSGGMNTEAFF. The CDR3 DNA is TGTGCCAGCAGTTCAGGGGGGATGAACACTGAAGCTTTCTTT. Full variable domain (remainder filled in from reference TRBV11-2 and TRBJ1-1): EAGVAQSPRYKIIEKRQSVAFWCNPISGHATLYWYQQILGQGPKLLIQFQNNGVVDDSQLPKDRFSAERLKGVDSTLKIQPAKLEDSAVYLCASSSGGMNTEAFFGQGTRLTVV.

V gene TRBV6-1 combines with J gene TRBJ1-2; D is unclear. The CDR3 spans 13 residues. V lost 1 base and J lost 7, with 10 bases in between. Germline values: CDR1 MNHNS, CDR2 SASEGT. The CDR3 protein is CASSEDNFGGYTF. The CDR3 DNA reads as TGTGCCAGCAGTGAAGACAACTTTGGTGGCTACACCTTC.

The chain uses TRBV11-2 and TRBJ2-2; tentatively, D is TRBD1 (6 bases). CDR3 size: 14 residues. Germline loops: CDR1 SGHAT, CDR2 FQNNGV. The V gene lost 0 bases and the J gene lost 4 bases, with 6 bases spanning the gap. CDR3 region: CASSLDRGTGELFF. In nucleotides, the CDR3 is TGTGCCAGCAGCTTAGACAGGGGCACCGGGGAGCTGTTTTTT.